This T cell receptor beta chain is drawn from a study of Ad26.COV2.S vaccination and SARS-CoV-2 variants. Regarding the study as a whole: Analytic work on TCR breadth and depth might have understated the full extent of total T cell responses.

Some clones are missing from TCRdb's copy, which holds only in-frame ones; the method was immunoSEQ multiplex PCR. The sample shows 400,000 to 450,000 clones, around 90% of them seen only once. Treatment here: roughly 19 received Ad26.COV2.S at low or high dose, single or two shots; several received placebo; per-sample allocation not given. Sampling took place 63 days after the first vaccine or placebo injection. As to this clone: The antigen is undetermined.

Germline CDR1 and CDR2: MNHEY and SMNVEV (reference sequence). The CDR3 is 14 amino acids. V trimming: 5 bases; J trimming: 4 bases; junction bases outside the gene matches: 5. Sequencing used peripheral blood, obtained in a trial of Ad26.COV2.S vaccine versus placebo. The clonotype originates from a person aged 18-65 years who received the Ad26.COV2.S COVID-19 vaccine or a placebo. The chain has TRBV27 and TRBJ2-1, with 7 bases aligning to TRBD2. DNA of the CDR3: TGTGCCAGCAGTGCGGGGAGGGCTTACAATGAGCAGTTCTTC. Encoded protein: CASSAGRAYNEQFF.